This TCR beta chain was observed in a study of cytomegalovirus exposure and HLA in healthy donors. With 60 Vbeta and 13 Jbeta primers, the PCR was carried out. TCRdb keeps only in-frame clones here, not all; method: immunoSEQ multiplex PCR. The sample includes about 130,000 clones, around 70% of them seen just once. CDR1 MNHEY and CDR2 SVGAGI come from the germline V gene. This CDR3 spans 12 amino acids. J lost 8 bases, V lost 8 bases, and 5 bases had no gene match. Those who donated were healthy bone marrow donors. The receptor's source is a man aged 25-45 years in good health and CMV-seropositive. Sequencing was carried out using PBMCs. The chain employs TRBV6-5 and TRBJ2-7, with 11 bases that match TRBD2. This CDR3 reads CASGLAGTKQYF. CDR3 bases: TGTGCCAGCGGACTAGCGGGTACCAAGCAGTACTTC.